The TCR beta chain described here comes from a study of T cells expressing NK-cell markers. Findings and caveats of the study: The study found dominant NKG2C+ clonotypes at about 1.0-7.5% of CD8+ T cells in six donors.

A remark on this clonotype: As yet, its antigen is unknown.

The CDR3 sequence is 19 residues long. The germline V gene encodes CDR1 SNHLY and CDR2 FYNNEI. TCRdb reprocessed the 5' RACE reads and keeps a single row for each CDR3 protein, giving no DNA. The sample has about 430,000 distinct CDR3 sequences. Input material: blood T cells: a sorted CD56 or NKG2C T cell subset, CD4+ or CD8+ T cells, or bulk PBMC T cells (not recorded which). The gene calls are TRBV2 and TRBJ2-5; TCRdb's D call of TRBD2 is untestable without DNA. The source is a woman aged 45-60 years in good health. The CDR3 protein is CASSEAQGRLAGPQETQYF.